Shown below are 18 T cell receptor beta chains from a single sample sequenced in a study of blood T cell repertoires in COVID-19. TCRdb keeps only in-frame clones here, not all; method: immunoSEQ multiplex PCR. The table shows 140,000 or so clones, with roughly 87% occurring only once. The sample was peripheral blood. These receptors all come from a woman between 50 and 59 years old with acute or convalescent COVID-19.

The CDR3 nucleotides are TGCAGTGCTGTTGGGGGGGAGACCCAGTACTTC. This gives the protein CSAVGGETQYF. The rearrangement uses TRBV20-1 and TRBJ2-5, with D tentatively TRBD2 (6 bases). This CDR3 is built from 11 residues. The V gene's germline CDR1 is DFQATT and CDR2 SNEGSKA (reference sequence). V was clipped by 5 bases and J by 5 bases, with 9 bases between them.

The V call is TRBV5-5, the J call TRBJ1-1; 8 nucleotides match TRBD1. The CDR3 has 15 amino acids. Germline V lookup: CDR1 SGHKS, CDR2 YYEKEE (reference sequence). V shed 4 bases and J 5 bases; nucleotides not matched to a gene: 10. The DNA for the CDR3 is TGTGCCAGCAGCCCCGGACAGGGTGGGGAAACTGAAGCTTTCTTT. Translation: CASSPGQGGETEAFF.

The V call is TRBV7-3, the J call TRBJ1-1, with D maybe TRBD1 (5 bases). The CDR3 is 13 amino acids. Germline V gene data show CDR1 as SGHTA and CDR2 as FQGTGA. Trimming removed 10 bases at V and 4 bases at J, with 16 bases between. The CDR3 region is CAIVGQGGTEAFF. The DNA of the CDR3 is TGTGCCATAGTTGGGCAGGGAGGCACTGAAGCTTTCTTT. Combining the CDR3 with reference TRBV7-3 and TRBJ1-1 gives the whole variable domain GAGVSQTPSNKVTEKGKYVELRCDPISGHTALYWYRQSLGQGPEFLIYFQGTGAADDSGLPNDRFFAVRPEGSVSTLKIQRTERGDSAVYLCAIVGQGGTEAFFGQGTRLTVV.

This rearrangement joins TRBV4-1 to TRBJ2-7; perhaps TRBD1 as D (5 bases). The germline gives CDR1 MGHRA, CDR2 YSYEKL. The CDR3 loop spans 13 amino acids. The V end was cut by 3 bases, the J end by 5 bases, with 11 bases between. CDR3 coding DNA: TGCGCCAGCAGCCAGGCAGGGTTCCACGAGCAGTACTTC. Amino acid sequence: CASSQAGFHEQYF.

In this sample, this clone turned up a few times. The chain is built from TRBV2 and TRBJ1-5; 8 bases map to TRBD1. CDR3 size: 14 residues. The V and J ends lost 7 bases and 4 bases, in that order; junction bases with no gene match: 6. The germline V gene has CDR1 SNHLY and CDR2 FYNNEI. The CDR3 reads CASNGQGGNQPQHF. As DNA, the CDR3 is TGTGCCAGCAATGGACAGGGAGGAAATCAGCCCCAGCATTTT.

This chain connects TRBV11-2 to TRBJ1-1; maybe TRBD1 (6 bases). The V end was cut by 5 bases, the J end by 0 bases, with 16 bases between. This CDR3 comprises 16 residues. The germline V gene has CDR1 SGHAT and CDR2 FQNNGV. The CDR3, as DNA: TGTGCCAGCAGCCGCTGGACAGAACCCCTGAACACTGAAGCTTTCTTT. As protein: CASSRWTEPLNTEAFF.

This rearrangement joins TRBV27 to TRBJ1-1; 7 bases map to TRBD1. There are 14 residues in the CDR3. The J segment lost 3 bases and the V segment lost 4 bases, leaving 5 bases of the junction unmatched. Per germline, CDR1 MNHEY and CDR2 SMNVEV (reference sequence). The CDR3 reads CASSYSGQYTEAFF. The CDR3 DNA reads TGTGCCAGCAGTTACTCGGGACAGTACACTGAAGCTTTCTTT.

V is TRBV5-1 and J is TRBJ1-2, with TRBD1 matching over 7 bases. CDR1 and CDR2 from the germline V gene are SGHRS and YFSETQ. This CDR3 region has 17 residues. V lost 4 bases to trimming and J lost 6 bases; unmatched junction nucleotides: 18. The CDR3 spells CASSLEKGTAASDGYTF. CDR3 bases: TGCGCCAGCAGCCTCGAAAAAGGGACAGCCGCTTCGGATGGCTACACCTTC.

This chain uses TRBV2 with TRBJ1-5; no firm D call. Germline V gene sequence: CDR1 SNHLY, CDR2 FYNNEI. V was pared by 5 bases and J by 9 bases, with 11 bases between. The CDR3 runs 12 residues. The CDR3, as DNA: TGTGCCAGCAGTCGTCTCACACGGCCCCAGCATTTT. This translates into CASSRLTRPQHF.

The chain uses TRBV3-1 (or the pseudogene TRBV3-2) and TRBJ2-7; possibly TRBD1 for D (6 bases). Between the trimmed V and J ends, which lost 3 bases and 3 bases, there was a span of 12 bases. CDR3 length: 14 residues. Per the germline V gene, CDR1 is LGHDT and CDR2 is YNNKEL (reference sequence). This CDR3 reads CASSHDRRGYEQYF. The CDR3 bases are TGTGCCAGCAGCCATGATCGCAGGGGCTACGAGCAGTACTTC.

CDR3 DNA: TGTGCCAGTAGTATGGGACAGGGGGGGTTCAATCAGCCCCAGCATTTT. The encoded protein is CASSMGQGGFNQPQHF. The gene calls are TRBV19 and TRBJ1-5; 11 bases align to TRBD1. Germline values: CDR1 LNHDA, CDR2 SQIVND (reference sequence). Trimming removed 3 bases from V and 3 bases from J; junction bases left unmatched: 4. CDR3 length equals 16 residues. Together with reference TRBV19 and TRBJ1-5, the CDR3 gives the full variable domain: DGGITQSPKYLFRKEGQNVTLSCEQNLNHDAMYWYRQDPGQGLRLIYYSQIVNDFQKGDIAEGYSVSREKKESFPLTVTSAQKNPTAFYLCASSMGQGGFNQPQHFGDGTRLSIL.

This chain connects TRBV7-9 to TRBJ1-1; 7 nucleotides match TRBD1. Looked up from germline, CDR1 is SEHNR and CDR2 is FQNEAQ (reference sequence). The CDR3 is 15 amino acids. CDR3 loop: CASTTTGSMNTEAFF. CDR3 DNA sequence: TGTGCGAGTACTACGACAGGGAGTATGAACACTGAAGCTTTCTTT.

This clone showed up just a few times. The rearrangement links TRBV11-2 to TRBJ1-1, with TRBD1 matching 8 bases. The junction had 6 bases not matched to a gene; V was cut back by 0 bases and J by 3 bases. The CDR3 has 16 amino acids. Germline lookup yields CDR1 SGHAT and CDR2 FQNNGV. The CDR3 protein is CASSLDPTGDDTEAFF. For the CDR3, the DNA is TGTGCCAGCAGCTTAGACCCGACAGGGGACGACACTGAAGCTTTCTTT.

The chain combines TRBV7-6 with TRBJ2-7; 9 nucleotides match TRBD2. This CDR3 is 16 amino acids long. V lost 2 bases to trimming and J lost 4 bases; unmatched junction nucleotides: 9. Germline V gene data show CDR1 as SGHVS and CDR2 as FNYEAQ. The CDR3: CASSLSERGAPYEQYF. Written as DNA, the CDR3 is TGTGCCAGCAGCTTAAGCGAGCGGGGGGCACCGTACGAGCAGTACTTC.

The V gene is TRBV12-3 or TRBV12-4, the J gene TRBJ1-6, with 9 nucleotides matching TRBD1. V was pared by 10 bases and J by 10 bases, with 8 bases of the junction left unmatched. This CDR3 has 13 residues. CDR3 loop: CAIGQGFYSPLHF. The CDR3 DNA is TGTGCCATAGGACAGGGGTTTTACTCACCCCTCCACTTT.

The V gene is TRBV6-5, the J gene TRBJ1-1; a possible D gene is TRBD1 (6 bases). CDR3 length equals 14 residues. Germline-derived CDR1 and CDR2 are MNHEY and SVGAGI. Trimming shortened V by 6 bases and J by 1 base, and 12 bases separated the two germline ends. CDR3 sequence reads: CASRKDSGNTEAFF. CDR3 bases: TGTGCCAGCAGGAAGGACAGCGGGAACACTGAAGCTTTCTTT.

This clone has more than one count but fewer than ten. The chain has TRBV4-1 and TRBJ2-3, with 9 bases lining up with TRBD2. CDR1 and CDR2 from the germline V gene are MGHRA and YSYEKL. The CDR3 totals 15 residues. The V gene end was trimmed by 0 bases and the J gene end by 7 bases; junction bases not matched to a gene: 5. CDR3 amino acids: CASSQEGAGGNTQYF. The DNA for the CDR3 is TGCGCCAGCAGCCAAGAAGGAGCGGGGGGCAATACGCAGTATTTT.

With regard to this clone: Other DNA sequences from this sample encode an identical CDR3 as well. The V gene is TRBV30, the J gene TRBJ1-5, with 10 bases identical to TRBD1. Looked up from germline, CDR1 is GTSNPN and CDR2 is SVGIG (reference sequence). This CDR3 has 14 amino acids. Trimming at V came to 3 bases and at J to 4 bases, leaving 3 bases not matched to a gene. CDR3 in DNA: TGTGCCTGGAGCCGGGACAGGGGAAATCAGCCCCAGCATTTT. It is translated as CAWSRDRGNQPQHF.